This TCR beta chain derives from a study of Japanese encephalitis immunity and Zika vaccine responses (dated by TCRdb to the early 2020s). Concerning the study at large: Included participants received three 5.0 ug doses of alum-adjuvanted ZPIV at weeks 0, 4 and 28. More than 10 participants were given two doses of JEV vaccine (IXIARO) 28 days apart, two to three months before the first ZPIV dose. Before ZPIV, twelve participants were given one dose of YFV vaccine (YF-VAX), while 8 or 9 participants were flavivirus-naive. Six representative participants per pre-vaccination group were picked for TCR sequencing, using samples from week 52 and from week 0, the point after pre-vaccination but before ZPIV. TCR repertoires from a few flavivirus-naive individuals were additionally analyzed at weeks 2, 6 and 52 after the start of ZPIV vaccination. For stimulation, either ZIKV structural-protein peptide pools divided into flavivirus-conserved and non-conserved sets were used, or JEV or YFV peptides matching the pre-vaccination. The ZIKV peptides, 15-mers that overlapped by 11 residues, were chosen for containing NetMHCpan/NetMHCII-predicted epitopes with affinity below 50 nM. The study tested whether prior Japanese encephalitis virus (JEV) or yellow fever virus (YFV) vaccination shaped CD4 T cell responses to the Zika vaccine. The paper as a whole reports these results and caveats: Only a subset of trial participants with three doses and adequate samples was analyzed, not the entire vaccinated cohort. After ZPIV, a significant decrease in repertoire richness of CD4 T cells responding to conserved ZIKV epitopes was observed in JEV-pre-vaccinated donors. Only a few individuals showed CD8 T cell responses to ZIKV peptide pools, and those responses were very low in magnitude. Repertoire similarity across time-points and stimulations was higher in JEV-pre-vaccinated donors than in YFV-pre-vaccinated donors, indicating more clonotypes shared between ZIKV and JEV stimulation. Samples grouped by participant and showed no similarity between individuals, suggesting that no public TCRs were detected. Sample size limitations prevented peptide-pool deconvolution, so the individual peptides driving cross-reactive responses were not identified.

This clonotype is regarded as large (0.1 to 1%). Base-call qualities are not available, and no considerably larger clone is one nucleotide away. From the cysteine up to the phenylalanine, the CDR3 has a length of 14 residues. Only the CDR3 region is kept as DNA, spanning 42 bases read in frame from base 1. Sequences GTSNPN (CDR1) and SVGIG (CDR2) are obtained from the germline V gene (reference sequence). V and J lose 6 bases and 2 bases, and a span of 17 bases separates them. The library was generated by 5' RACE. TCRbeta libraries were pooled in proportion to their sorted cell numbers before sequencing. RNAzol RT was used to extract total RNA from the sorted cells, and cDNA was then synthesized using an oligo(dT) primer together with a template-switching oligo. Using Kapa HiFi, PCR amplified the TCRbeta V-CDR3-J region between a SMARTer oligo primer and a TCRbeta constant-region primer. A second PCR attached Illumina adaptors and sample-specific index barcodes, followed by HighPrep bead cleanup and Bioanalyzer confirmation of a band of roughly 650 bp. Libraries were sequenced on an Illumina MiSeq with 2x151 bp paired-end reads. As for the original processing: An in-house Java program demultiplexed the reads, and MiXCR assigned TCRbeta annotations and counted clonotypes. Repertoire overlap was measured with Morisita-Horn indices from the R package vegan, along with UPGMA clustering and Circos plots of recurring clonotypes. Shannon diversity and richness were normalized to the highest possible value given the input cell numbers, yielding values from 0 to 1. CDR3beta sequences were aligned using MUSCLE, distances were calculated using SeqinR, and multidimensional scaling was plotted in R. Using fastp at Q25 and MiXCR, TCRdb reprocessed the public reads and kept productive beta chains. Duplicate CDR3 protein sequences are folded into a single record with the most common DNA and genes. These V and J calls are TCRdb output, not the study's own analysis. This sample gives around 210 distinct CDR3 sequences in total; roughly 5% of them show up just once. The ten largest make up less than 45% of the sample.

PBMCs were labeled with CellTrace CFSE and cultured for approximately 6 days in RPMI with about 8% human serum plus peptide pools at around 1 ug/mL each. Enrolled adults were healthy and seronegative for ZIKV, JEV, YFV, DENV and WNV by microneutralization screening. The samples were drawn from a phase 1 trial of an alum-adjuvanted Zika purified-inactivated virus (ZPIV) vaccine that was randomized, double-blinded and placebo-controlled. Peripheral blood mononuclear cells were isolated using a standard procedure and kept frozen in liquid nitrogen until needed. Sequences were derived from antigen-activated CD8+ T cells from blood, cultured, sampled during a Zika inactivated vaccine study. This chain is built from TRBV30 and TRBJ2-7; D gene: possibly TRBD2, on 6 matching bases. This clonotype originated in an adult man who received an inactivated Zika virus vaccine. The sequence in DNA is TGTGCCTGTTGGTTCGGGACTCCCGCCTACGAGCAGTACTTC. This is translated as CACWFGTPAYEQYF.